This T cell receptor beta chain is drawn from a study of CD8 T cells in Susac syndrome. The authors reverse transcribed roughly 0.5 to 1 ug RNA with random hexamers. TCRdb called the immunoSEQ multiplex PCR reads again in MiXCR, with one record for every CDR3 protein. The profile shows approximately 300,000 distinct CDR3 sequences, about 88% of them singletons. CDR1 is LNHDA, CDR2 SQIVND, per germline (reference sequence). The CDR3 contains 13 residues. Deletions cut 11 bases from V and 2 bases from J, with 14 bases between. The multiple sclerosis controls were treatment-naive patients, and their relapsing-remitting disease was stable or active.

This receptor was identified in a human donor with multiple sclerosis. The chain combines TRBV19 with TRBJ2-3; no reliable D call. Sequencing used CD8+ T cells from PBMCs. The CDR3 loop reads CACSGRLTDTQYF. In DNA form, the CDR3 reads TGTGCCTGTTCGGGCAGACTCACAGATACGCAGTATTTT.